This T cell receptor beta chain was documented in a study of Ad26.COV2.S vaccination and SARS-CoV-2 variants. Study overall: In the COV1001 trial, the donor was in the Ad26.COV2.S arm.

V lost 0 bases to trimming and J lost 7 bases; unmatched junction nucleotides: 1. This CDR3 region has 13 residues. CDR1 and CDR2 from the germline V gene are GTSNPN and SVGIG (reference sequence). Treatment indicated: some 19 received Ad26.COV2.S at low or high dose, single or two shots; about five received placebo; per-sample allocation not given. Day 63 after the first vaccine or placebo injection was the time point for sampling. Only in-frame clones appear in the TCRdb table, and some are missing; sequencing was by immunoSEQ multiplex PCR. The sample includes around 420,000 clones, more than 75% of them seen just once. The count of this clone is one.

The receptor was isolated from a person between 18 and 60 years old who received the Ad26.COV2.S COVID-19 vaccine or a placebo. The J gene is TRBJ1-5, the V gene TRBV30; TRBD1 matches at 9 bases. Sequences were derived from peripheral blood, sampled in a trial of Ad26.COV2.S vaccine versus placebo. CDR3 nucleotide sequence: TGTGCCTGGAGTGTTACAGGGGGCCAGCCCCAGCATTTT. Its protein is CAWSVTGGQPQHF.